The 24 T cell receptor beta chains below were found in one sample sequenced in a study of CD8 T cells in ankylosing spondylitis. These TCRs are of unknown antigen specificity. Findings and limits, study-wide: Ankylosing spondylitis blood appeared to carry a characteristic TCR beta motif of 7 or 8 highly homologous variants.

TCRdb re-called the 5' RACE reads with MiXCR, one entry per CDR3 protein. This sample yields more than 600,000 distinct CDR3 sequences, of which around 20% are seen a single time; under 20% belongs to the top ten. The sample taken for sequencing was blood, either unsorted or a sorted T cell fraction (not recorded which). Receptors originate from a male donor with ankylosing spondylitis.

This clonotype showed up just a few times. The rearrangement joins TRBV20-1 to TRBJ2-5; D is possibly TRBD1 (6 bases). Trimming cost V 0 bases and J 1 base, with 12 bases left between them. This CDR3 has 15 amino acids. Germline V gene sequence: CDR1 DFQATT, CDR2 SNEGSKA (reference sequence). The chain's CDR3 is CSARDRTEIQETQYF. DNA of the CDR3: TGCAGTGCTAGAGATCGGACAGAAATCCAAGAGACCCAGTACTTC.

The CDR3 sequence is CASSFGGSGYQPQHF. The CDR3, as DNA: TGTGCCAGCAGCTTCGGGGGGTCAGGGTACCAGCCCCAGCATTTT. This sequence joins TRBV7-2 and TRBJ1-5; D might be TRBD1 (5 bases). Germline V lookup: CDR1 SGHTA, CDR2 FQGNSA. V was trimmed by 3 bases and J by 7 bases, leaving 16 bases between them. The CDR3 is 15 amino acids.

V is TRBV7-8 and J is TRBJ2-5, with D possibly being TRBD2 (5 bases). The V end lost 4 bases, the J end lost 3 bases, and 15 bases lay between the germline ends. Germline V lookup: CDR1 SGHVS, CDR2 FQNEAQ. This CDR3 comprises 15 residues. The DNA for the CDR3 is TGTGCCAGCAGCTCGGACTGGTTGGGGAAAGAGACCCAGTACTTC. It translates to CASSSDWLGKETQYF.

This clonotype was seen a handful of times. The chain joins TRBV7-2 to TRBJ2-3, with TRBD2 identical over 8 bases. Germline CDR1 SGHTA, CDR2 FQGNSA. CDR3 length equals 15 residues. With V trimmed by 5 bases and J by 0 bases, 4 bases remained unmatched. The DNA of the CDR3 is TGTGCCAGCAGCCGACTAGCGTTTAGCACAGATACGCAGTATTTT. Residues: CASSRLAFSTDTQYF.

The chain is built from TRBV20-1 and TRBJ2-3; D is unclear. CDR3 length equals 13 residues. The V gene's germline CDR1 is DFQATT and CDR2 SNEGSKA (reference sequence). V lost 3 bases, J lost 3 bases, and 10 bases lay in between. CDR3 sequence reads: CSASKLPTDTQYF. The CDR3 DNA is TGCAGTGCTAGTAAGCTGCCAACAGATACGCAGTATTTT.

This clonotype was detected only a few times. This sequence joins TRBV29-1 and TRBJ2-6, with D perhaps matching TRBD2 (6 bases). This CDR3 has 13 amino acids. Per germline, CDR1 SQVTM and CDR2 ANQGSEA. Trimming took 6 bases from V and 11 from J, leaving 17 bases between them. This chain's CDR3 is CSVRDGAPDVLTF. Here the CDR3 DNA reads TGCAGCGTGCGGGACGGAGCCCCCGACGTCCTGACTTTC.

This clonotype was seen a handful of times. This chain joins TRBV3-1 and TRBJ2-1; TRBD2 agrees at 7 bases. Germline values: CDR1 LGHDT, CDR2 YNNKEL (reference sequence). V lost 0 bases to trimming and J lost 2 bases; unmatched junction nucleotides: 7. This CDR3 spans 17 amino acids. The CDR3 protein is CASSQDRASGAYNEQFF. CDR3 nucleotides: TGTGCCAGCAGCCAAGATCGCGCTAGCGGAGCCTACAATGAGCAGTTCTTC.

This clonotype was detected only a few times. CDR3 nucleotides: TGCAGTGCTAGGGCGTGGCGTGCGGGAGGTACCGGGGAGCTGTTTTTT. This encodes CSARAWRAGGTGELFF. J is TRBJ2-2 and V is TRBV20-1; 8 nucleotides match TRBD2. The CDR3 covers 16 residues. CDR1 and CDR2 from the germline V gene are DFQATT and SNEGSKA (reference sequence). V lost 3 bases to trimming and J lost 5 bases; unmatched junction nucleotides: 11.

This clonotype showed up just once. The genes are TRBV20-1 and TRBJ2-1; 7 bases line up with TRBD1. This CDR3 is 13 amino acids long. Germline V gene sequence: CDR1 DFQATT, CDR2 SNEGSKA (reference sequence). V trimming: 6 bases; J trimming: 2 bases; junction bases outside the gene matches: 4. The CDR3 sequence: CSATDRTYNEQFF. CDR3 nucleotide sequence: TGCAGTGCCACGGACAGGACCTACAATGAGCAGTTCTTC.

The chain carries TRBV7-2 and TRBJ2-3; D ambiguous. The CDR3 runs 16 residues. Germline CDR1 is SGHTA and CDR2 is FQGNSA. V lost 5 bases, J lost 0 bases, and 15 bases lay in between. CDR3: CASSPRAFPSTDTQYF. The CDR3 DNA follows: TGTGCCAGCAGCCCCCGAGCCTTTCCTAGCACAGATACGCAGTATTTT. The full variable domain, its missing parts supplied by reference TRBV7-2 and TRBJ2-3, is GAGVSQSPSNKVTEKGKDVELRCDPISGHTALYWYRQSLGQGLEFLIYFQGNSAPDKSGLPSDRFSAERTGGSVSTLTIQRTQQEDSAVYLCASSPRAFPSTDTQYFGPGTRLTVL.

This clonotype was seen ten or more times. The rearrangement joins TRBV24-1 to TRBJ2-3; D is undetermined. The V end was cut by 1 base, the J end by 2 bases, with 6 bases between. CDR1 KGHDR and CDR2 SFDVKD come from the germline V gene. The CDR3 is made up of 14 amino acids. Written as DNA, the CDR3 is TGTGCCACCAGTGATTTAGTCGACACAGATACGCAGTATTTT. Its protein is CATSDLVDTDTQYF.

CDR3 residues: CASRRQGAGANVLTF. The CDR3 region has the DNA TGTGCCAGCAGGAGACAGGGTGCTGGGGCCAACGTCCTGACTTTC. The chain carries TRBV7-2 and TRBJ2-6; 7 bases align to TRBD1. V trimming: 6 bases; J trimming: 2 bases; junction bases outside the gene matches: 4. This CDR3 region has 15 residues. Per germline, CDR1 SGHTA and CDR2 FQGNSA. Full variable domain (missing parts from reference TRBV7-2 and TRBJ2-6): GAGVSQSPSNKVTEKGKDVELRCDPISGHTALYWYRQSLGQGLEFLIYFQGNSAPDKSGLPSDRFSAERTGGSVSTLTIQRTQQEDSAVYLCASRRQGAGANVLTFGAGSRLTVL.

This clonotype was detected ten times or more. The chain has TRBV5-5 and TRBJ2-2; D uncertain. The germline CDR1 and CDR2 sequences are SGHKS and YYEKEE (reference sequence). Trimming took 0 bases from V and 4 from J, leaving 4 bases between them. This CDR3 is built from 13 residues. This CDR3 reads CASSLVATGELFF. The CDR3 DNA follows: TGTGCCAGCAGCTTGGTTGCCACCGGGGAGCTGTTTTTT.

The chain couples TRBV7-2 to TRBJ1-1, with TRBD1 as a possible D gene (5 bases). This CDR3 has 14 amino acids. V lost 3 bases and J lost 5, with 13 bases in between. The germline CDR1 and CDR2 sequences are SGHTA and FQGNSA. The CDR3 DNA reads TGTGCCAGCAGCTTTACGGGAGGGGAGACTGAAGCTTTCTTT. It yields the protein CASSFTGGETEAFF.

This clonotype was detected a few times. CDR3 bases: TGTGCCAGCAGCCCCGTTTTGGGGCCTTACGAGCAGTACTTC. This encodes CASSPVLGPYEQYF. This chain links TRBV3-1 with TRBJ2-7; the D gene is possibly TRBD1 (5 bases). V lost 4 bases, J lost 4 bases, and 14 bases lay in between. This CDR3 has 14 amino acids. CDR1 is LGHDT, CDR2 YNNKEL, per germline (reference sequence).

On this clonotype: A junction end diverges from the germline sequence, so it may reflect a read error. The CDR3 coding sequence is TGCGCCAGCAGCCTCGCATGGACAGGGCAGGTCTTC. Protein: CASSLAWTGQVF. The chain recombines TRBV5-1 with TRBJ2-7; 8 nucleotides align to TRBD1. CDR1 is SGHRS, CDR2 YFSETQ, per germline. This CDR3 region has 12 residues. Combining the CDR3 with reference TRBV5-1 and TRBJ2-7 gives the whole variable domain KAGVTQTPRYLIKTRGQQVTLSCSPISGHRSVSWYQQTPGQGLQFLFEYFSETQRNKGNFPGRFSGRQFSNSRSEMNVSTLELGDSALYLCASSLAWTGQVFGPGTRLTVT.

In the case of this clonotype: Possible read error: a much larger clone is one base away. The V and J genes are TRBV7-3 and TRBJ2-3, with D unresolved. Trimming removed 3 bases from V and 0 bases from J, with 4 bases in between. The CDR3 covers 13 residues. The V gene's germline CDR1 is SGHTA and CDR2 FQGTGA. The CDR3 here is CASSFVSTDTQYF. The CDR3 DNA reads as TGTGCCAGCAGCTTTGTCAGCACAGATACGCAGTATTTT.

The V and J genes are TRBV6-1 and TRBJ2-7, with 9 bases identical to TRBD2. The V gene end was trimmed by 6 bases and the J gene end by 6 bases; junction bases not matched to a gene: 9. This CDR3 has 14 residues. Germline CDR1 and CDR2: MNHNS and SASEGT. CDR3 DNA: TGTGCCAGCAGCCCGCTAGCGGGATCCCTCGAGCAGTACTTC. The encoded protein is CASSPLAGSLEQYF.

V gene TRBV29-1 combines with J gene TRBJ1-1; TRBD1 agrees at 7 bases. Germline values: CDR1 SQVTM, CDR2 ANQGSEA. The CDR3 spans 13 residues. The V segment lost 6 bases and the J segment 0 bases; nucleotides outside the gene matches: 4. CDR3 sequence (DNA): TGCAGCGTCGGGACAGACTTGAACACTGAAGCTTTCTTT. Protein sequence: CSVGTDLNTEAFF.

This clonotype was counted a few times. V usage is TRBV20-1 and J usage is TRBJ2-7; TRBD1 matches 8 bases. Germline trimming cut 7 bases from V and 1 base from J; bases unmatched to any gene: 12. The CDR3 loop spans 15 amino acids. CDR1 and CDR2 (germline): DFQATT, SNEGSKA (reference sequence). CDR3 nucleotides: TGCAGTGTCAGTAAGCCTCGGACAGGGTCCTACGAGCAGTACTTC. It encodes CSVSKPRTGSYEQYF.

This chain links TRBV4-1 with TRBJ2-5, with 9 bases fitting TRBD2. J gave up 5 bases and V 6 bases, and 4 bases lay outside the gene matches. CDR1 is MGHRA and CDR2 is YSYEKL in the germline V gene. The CDR3 has 13 residues. Here the CDR3 reads CASRPAGGETQYF. CDR3 DNA: TGCGCCAGCAGACCAGCGGGAGGCGAGACCCAGTACTTC.

V is TRBV28 and J is TRBJ1-5; a weak D match, TRBD1 (5 bases). Germline V gene lookup returns CDR1 MDHEN and CDR2 SYDVKM. V lost 6 bases to trimming and J lost 3 bases, with 15 bases between them. The CDR3 consists of 15 residues. The CDR3 here is CASSLGGAANQPQHF. The CDR3, as DNA: TGTGCCAGCAGCCTGGGGGGTGCCGCCAATCAGCCCCAGCATTTT.

This chain uses TRBV10-3 with TRBJ1-5; no reliable D call. Trimming took off 3 bases at V and 3 bases at J, with 9 bases between the two ends. The CDR3 spans 14 residues. Germline CDR1 and CDR2: ENHRY and SYGVKD. In nucleotides, the CDR3 is TGTGCCATCAGTGAAGATAGCTACAATCAGCCCCAGCATTTT. Its translation: CAISEDSYNQPQHF.

This chain uses TRBV15 with TRBJ1-4, with D tentatively TRBD1 (6 bases). The CDR3 has 11 amino acids. Germline V lookup: CDR1 LNHNV, CDR2 YYDKDF (reference sequence). V lost 5 bases, J lost 8 bases, and 6 bases lay in between. CDR3 nucleotides: TGTGCCACCAGCGGGACAGAAAAACTGTTTTTT. Translating gives CATSGTEKLFF.